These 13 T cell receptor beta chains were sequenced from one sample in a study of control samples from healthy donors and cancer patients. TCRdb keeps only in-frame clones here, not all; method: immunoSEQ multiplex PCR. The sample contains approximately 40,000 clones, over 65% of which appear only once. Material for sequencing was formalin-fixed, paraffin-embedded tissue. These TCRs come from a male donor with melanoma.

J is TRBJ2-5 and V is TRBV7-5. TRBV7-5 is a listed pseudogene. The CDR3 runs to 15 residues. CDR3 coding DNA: TGTGCCAGAAGCGGAGTGAGGGGCCCTCAAGAGACCCAGTACTTC. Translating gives CARSGVRGPQETQYF.

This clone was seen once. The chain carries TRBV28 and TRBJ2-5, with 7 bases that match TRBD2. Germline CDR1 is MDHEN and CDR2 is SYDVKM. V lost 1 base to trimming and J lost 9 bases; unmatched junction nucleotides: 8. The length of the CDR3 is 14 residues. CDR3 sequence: CASSLSGPRGAQYF. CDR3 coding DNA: TGTGCCAGCAGTTTATCAGGCCCACGGGGGGCCCAGTACTTC.

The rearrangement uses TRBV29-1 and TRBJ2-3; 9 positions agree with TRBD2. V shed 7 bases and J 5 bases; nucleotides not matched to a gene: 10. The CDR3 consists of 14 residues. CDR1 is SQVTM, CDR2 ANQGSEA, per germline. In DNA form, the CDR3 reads TGCAGCGCCGGTGGACTAGCGAGAAAAGATACGCAGTATTTT. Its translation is CSAGGLARKDTQYF.

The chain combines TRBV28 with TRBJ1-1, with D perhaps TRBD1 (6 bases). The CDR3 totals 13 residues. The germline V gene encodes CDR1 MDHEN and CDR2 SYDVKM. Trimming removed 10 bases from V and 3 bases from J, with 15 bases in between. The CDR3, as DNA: TGTGCCACTCAAAAGGGGGGGTACACTGAAGCTTTCTTT. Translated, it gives CATQKGGYTEAFF.

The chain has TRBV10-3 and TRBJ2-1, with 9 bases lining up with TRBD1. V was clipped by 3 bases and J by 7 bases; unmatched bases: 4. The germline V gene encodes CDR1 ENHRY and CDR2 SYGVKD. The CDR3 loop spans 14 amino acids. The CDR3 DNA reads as TGTGCCATCAGTGAACAGGGGGCGCGGAATGAGCAGTTCTTC. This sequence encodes CAISEQGARNEQFF.

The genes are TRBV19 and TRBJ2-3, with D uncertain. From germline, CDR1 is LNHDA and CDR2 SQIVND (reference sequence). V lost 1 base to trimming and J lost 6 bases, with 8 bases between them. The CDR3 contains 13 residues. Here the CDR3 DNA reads TGTGCCAGTAGTATAGCTTTTTCGGATACGCAGTATTTT. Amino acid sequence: CASSIAFSDTQYF.

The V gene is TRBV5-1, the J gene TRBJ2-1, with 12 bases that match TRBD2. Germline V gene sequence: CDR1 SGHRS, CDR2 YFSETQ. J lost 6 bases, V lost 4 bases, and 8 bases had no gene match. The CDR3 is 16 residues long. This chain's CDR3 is CASSLTLAGGPNEQFF. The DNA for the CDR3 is TGCGCCAGCAGCCTCACCCTAGCGGGAGGGCCCAATGAGCAGTTCTTC.

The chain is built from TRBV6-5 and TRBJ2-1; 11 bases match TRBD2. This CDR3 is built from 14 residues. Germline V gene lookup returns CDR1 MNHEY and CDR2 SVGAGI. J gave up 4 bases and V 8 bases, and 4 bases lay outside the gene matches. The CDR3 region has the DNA TGTGCCAGCCGGGGACTAGCGGCTTACAATGAGCAGTTCTTC. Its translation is CASRGLAAYNEQFF.

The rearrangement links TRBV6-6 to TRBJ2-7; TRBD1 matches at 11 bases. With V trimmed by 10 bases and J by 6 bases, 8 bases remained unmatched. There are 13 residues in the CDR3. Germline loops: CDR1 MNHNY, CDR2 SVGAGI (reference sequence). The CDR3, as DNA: TGTGCCACTTCCCCCGGGACAGGGGGCGAGCAGTACTTC. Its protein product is CATSPGTGGEQYF.

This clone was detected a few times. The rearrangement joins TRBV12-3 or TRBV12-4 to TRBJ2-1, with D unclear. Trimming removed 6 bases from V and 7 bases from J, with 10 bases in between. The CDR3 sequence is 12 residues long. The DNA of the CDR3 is TGTGCCAGCAGGCCGGATTATAATGAGCAGTTCTTC. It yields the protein CASRPDYNEQFF.

CDR3 bases: TGTGCCAGTAGTATTTGGGGAGGGGGCACAGATACGCAGTATTTT. It specifies CASSIWGGGTDTQYF. The rearrangement links TRBV19 to TRBJ2-3, with 7 bases identical to TRBD2. V lost 3 bases to trimming and J lost 1 base; unmatched junction nucleotides: 4. CDR1 is LNHDA, CDR2 SQIVND, per germline (reference sequence). The CDR3 length is 15 residues.

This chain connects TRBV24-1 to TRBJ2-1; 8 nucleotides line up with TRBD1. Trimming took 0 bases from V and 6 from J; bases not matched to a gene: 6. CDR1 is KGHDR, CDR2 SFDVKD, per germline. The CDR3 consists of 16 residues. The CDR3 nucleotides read TGTGCCACCAGTGATTTGGGGCAGGGGGCAGGCAATGAGCAGTTCTTC. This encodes CATSDLGQGAGNEQFF.

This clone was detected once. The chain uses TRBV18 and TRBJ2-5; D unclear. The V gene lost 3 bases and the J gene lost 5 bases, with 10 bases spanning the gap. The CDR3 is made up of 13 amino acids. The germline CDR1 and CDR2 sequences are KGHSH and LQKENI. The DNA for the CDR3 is TGTGCCAGCTCACCTATGGCTTCGGAGACCCAGTACTTC. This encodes CASSPMASETQYF.